This T cell receptor (beta chain) was recorded in a study of tissue T cells after allogeneic stem cell transplantation. The repertoire was sequenced with immunoSEQ multiplex PCR; TCRdb's copy has only in-frame clones and lacks some. Among roughly 1,500 clones, 45% were seen once, and the ten largest hold around a third. The V gene's germline CDR1 is NSQYPW and CDR2 LRSPGD (reference sequence). There are 11 residues in the CDR3. With 0 bases removed from V and 6 bases from J, the gap between germline ends came to 2 bases. Regarding this clone: Genes and germline come from the mouse. Read data end 1 residue before the CDR3 end; the end is taken from the germline J gene.

The time point here: mouse harvest day 14 after allogeneic transplant. The graft held 10^6 splenic CD5+ T cells and 10^7 T-cell-depleted bone marrow cells. The receptor was derived from a female BALB/c mouse given C57BL/6 T cells with graft-versus-host disease after an allogeneic hematopoietic cell transplant. This chain joins TRBV1 and TRBJ1-1; D call uncertain. Source material: spleen. The part of the CDR3 DNA that was read is TGCACCTGCAGTGCAGATCCAGAAGTCTTC. Encoded protein: CTCSADPEVF. The whole CDR3 is CTCSADPEVFF. Drawing the rest from reference TRBV1 and TRBJ1-1, the complete variable domain is VTLLEQNPRWRLVPRGQAVNLRCILKNSQYPWMSWYQQDLQKQLQWLFTLRSPGDKEVKSLPGADYLATRVTDTELRLQVANMSQGRTLYCTCSADPEVFFGKGTRLTVV.